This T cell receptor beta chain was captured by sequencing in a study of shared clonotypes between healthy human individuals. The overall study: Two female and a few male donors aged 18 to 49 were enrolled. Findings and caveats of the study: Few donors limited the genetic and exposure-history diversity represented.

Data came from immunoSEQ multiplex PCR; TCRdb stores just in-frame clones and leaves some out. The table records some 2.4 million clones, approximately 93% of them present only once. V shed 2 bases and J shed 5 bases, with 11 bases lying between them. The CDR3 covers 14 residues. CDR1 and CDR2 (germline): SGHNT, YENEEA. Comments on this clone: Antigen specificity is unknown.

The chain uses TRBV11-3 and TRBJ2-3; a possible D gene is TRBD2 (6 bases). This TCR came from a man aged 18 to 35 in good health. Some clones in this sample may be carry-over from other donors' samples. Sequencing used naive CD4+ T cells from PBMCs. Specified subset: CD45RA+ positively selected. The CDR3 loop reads CASSLRAGRDTQYF. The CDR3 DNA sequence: TGTGCCAGCAGCTTAAGAGCGGGCCGAGATACGCAGTATTTT. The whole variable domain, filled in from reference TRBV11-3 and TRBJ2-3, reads EAGVVQSPRYKIIEKKQPVAFWCNPISGHNTLYWYLQNLGQGPELLIRYENEEAVDDSQLPKDRFSAERLKGVDSTLKIQPAELGDSAVYLCASSLRAGRDTQYFGPGTRLTVL.